Following are 15 T cell receptor beta chains from one sample sequenced in a study of chronic HIV infection and antiretroviral therapy. TCRdb reprocessed the 5' RACE reads with MiXCR, giving one entry per CDR3 protein. The table has about 38,000 distinct CDR3 sequences, about 8.9% seen once. Sample: peripheral blood. These receptor sequences come from an adult who had HIV and had not received antiretroviral therapy, or was an uninfected healthy control (not recorded which).

V gene TRBV20-1 combines with J gene TRBJ1-4; TRBD1 matches at 7 bases. V lost 4 bases, J lost 7 bases, and 6 bases stayed unmatched. Per the germline V gene, CDR1 is DFQATT and CDR2 is SNEGSKA (reference sequence). The CDR3 consists of 13 residues. This CDR3 reads CSAKGGPREKLFF. Written as DNA, the CDR3 is TGCAGTGCTAAAGGGGGCCCGCGTGAAAAACTGTTTTTT.

Judged by abundance, this clonotype is medium-sized. The chain is built from TRBV10-3 and TRBJ2-1, with 10 bases matching TRBD1. Germline values: CDR1 ENHRY, CDR2 SYGVKD. The trim removed 3 bases at V and 9 bases at J, leaving 8 bases unmatched. The CDR3 is 15 residues long. The CDR3 sequence is CAISDEGTGVVEQFF. CDR3 sequence (DNA): TGTGCCATCAGTGACGAAGGGACAGGGGTTGTTGAGCAGTTCTTC.

The V gene is TRBV6-6, the J gene TRBJ2-7, with D maybe TRBD1 (5 bases). There are 13 residues in the CDR3. CDR1 is MNHNY and CDR2 is SVGAGI in the germline V gene (reference sequence). Trimming pared 2 bases from V and 6 bases from J, leaving 11 bases between. In nucleotides, the CDR3 is TGTGCCAGCAGTTACGCAGGGAAAGGCGAGCAGTACTTC. Translation gives CASSYAGKGEQYF.

CDR3 sequence reads: CASSQEAPDSGRGQFF. CDR3 nucleotide sequence: TGTGCCAGCAGCCAAGAGGCCCCGGACAGTGGTAGGGGGCAGTTCTTC. The rearrangement joins TRBV4-2 to TRBJ2-1; D is perhaps TRBD1 (6 bases). The CDR3 consists of 16 residues. V lost 0 bases, J lost 12 bases, and 21 bases lay in between. Looked up from germline, CDR1 is LGHNA and CDR2 is YNFKEQ.

This clonotype was recorded many times. The rearrangement links TRBV28 to TRBJ2-1; no clear D gene. Germline V gene sequence: CDR1 MDHEN, CDR2 SYDVKM. Trimming left V 1 base short and J 0 bases short, with 7 bases between. This CDR3 has 15 amino acids. The CDR3 is CASSLLGSSYNEQFF. As DNA, the CDR3 is TGTGCCAGCAGTTTATTGGGCAGCTCCTACAATGAGCAGTTCTTC.

The chain employs TRBV29-1 and TRBJ2-7, with TRBD2 identical over 10 bases. Trimming took 7 bases from V and 3 from J; bases not matched to a gene: 3. The V gene's germline CDR1 is SQVTM and CDR2 ANQGSEA. The CDR3 totals 12 residues. The chain's CDR3 is CSAGTSVYEQYF. The CDR3 bases are TGCAGCGCCGGGACTAGCGTCTACGAGCAGTACTTC.

The chain is built from TRBV5-1 and TRBJ2-7; 7 bases are a match to TRBD1. V shed 5 bases and J 0 bases; nucleotides not matched to a gene: 5. Per germline, CDR1 SGHRS and CDR2 YFSETQ. The CDR3 length is 14 residues. The CDR3 region is CASSTGQSSYEQYF. The CDR3 region has the DNA TGCGCCAGCAGTACGGGACAGAGCTCCTACGAGCAGTACTTC.

V gene TRBV28 combines with J gene TRBJ1-2; the D gene is possibly TRBD1 (5 bases). The V end was cut by 6 bases, the J end by 6 bases, with 14 bases between. This CDR3 is built from 13 residues. Germline V lookup: CDR1 MDHEN, CDR2 SYDVKM. DNA for the CDR3: TGTGCCAGCAGAGCGAACAGGCGGGATGGCTACACCTTC. Amino acids: CASRANRRDGYTF.

This clonotype was seen at least ten times. The rearrangement links TRBV24-1 to TRBJ2-7; D not resolved. Germline V gene data show CDR1 as KGHDR and CDR2 as SFDVKD. The CDR3 runs 13 residues. The V and J ends lost 4 bases and 0 bases respectively, with 6 bases between them. The CDR3 loop is CATSDYGSYEQYF. As DNA, the CDR3 is TGTGCCACCAGTGACTACGGCTCCTACGAGCAGTACTTC.

This clonotype was detected many times. The J gene is TRBJ2-5, the V gene TRBV7-6; 12 bases map to TRBD2. This CDR3 has 14 amino acids. CDR1 and CDR2 (germline): SGHVS, FNYEAQ. J gave up 5 bases and V 5 bases, and 3 bases lay outside the gene matches. The CDR3 nucleotides are TGTGCCAGCAGCCGGGGACTAGCGGGTGAGACCCAGTACTTC. It translates to CASSRGLAGETQYF.

This clonotype was counted only a few times. V gene TRBV24-1 combines with J gene TRBJ2-6, with TRBD2 as a possible D gene (5 bases). Trimming removed 3 bases from V and 5 bases from J, with 13 bases in between. Looked up from germline, CDR1 is KGHDR and CDR2 is SFDVKD. The CDR3 extends over 16 amino acids. Written as DNA, the CDR3 is TGTGCCACCAGTGATCCCGACGGAGGAAGGGCCAACGTCCTGACTTTC. It specifies CATSDPDGGRANVLTF.

A few counts support this clonotype. V gene TRBV28 combines with J gene TRBJ2-7; 7 bases line up with TRBD2. The CDR3 loop spans 15 amino acids. The ends lost 2 bases at V and 1 base at J; junction bases unmatched: 5. CDR1 and CDR2 from the germline V gene are MDHEN and SYDVKM. CDR3 loop: CASSLSGTLSYEQYF. The CDR3 nucleotides are TGTGCCAGCAGTTTAAGCGGGACCCTATCCTACGAGCAGTACTTC.

This clonotype was seen only a few times. The rearrangement links TRBV28 to TRBJ2-1; tentatively, D is TRBD1 or TRBD2 (5 bases each). The CDR3 extends over 15 amino acids. Germline CDR1 reads MDHEN; CDR2 reads SYDVKM. Between the trimmed V and J ends, which lost 4 bases and 2 bases, there was a span of 12 bases. The CDR3 reads CASSSGTLPYNEQFF. In DNA form, the CDR3 reads TGTGCCAGCAGTTCCGGGACCCTTCCCTACAATGAGCAGTTCTTC.

This clonotype was counted many times. The V call is TRBV3-1, the J call TRBJ2-7, with D unresolved. Looked up from germline, CDR1 is LGHDT and CDR2 is YNNKEL (reference sequence). The CDR3 extends over 13 amino acids. Trimming stripped 4 bases from V and 4 bases from J, with 11 bases between. This CDR3 is CASSRRGRYEQYF. DNA of the CDR3: TGTGCCAGCAGCCGCCGAGGCCGTTACGAGCAGTACTTC.

In its sample, this clonotype was seen many times. The V call is TRBV20-1, the J call TRBJ2-1; TRBD1 matches at 8 bases. The CDR3 sequence is 15 residues long. Germline V gives CDR1 DFQATT, CDR2 SNEGSKA (reference sequence). V shed 5 bases and J 3 bases; nucleotides not matched to a gene: 9. CDR3 amino acids: CSAPTGTGDYNEQFF. CDR3 coding DNA: TGCAGTGCTCCAACCGGGACAGGAGACTACAATGAGCAGTTCTTC.